This T cell receptor beta chain was recovered during a study of PD-1 and CTLA-4 blockade in melanoma. The protocol was immunoSEQ multiplex PCR, while the TCRdb copy is restricted to in-frame clones and leaves out a portion. The profile covers roughly 30,000 clones, with around 93% appearing a single time and approximately 8% taken by the ten largest. The CDR3 covers 15 residues. CDR1 and CDR2 (germline): SGHVS, FNYEAQ. Trimming removed 0 bases at V and 1 base at J, with 9 bases between. The starting material was CD8+ T cells from peripheral blood, obtained from a patient given anti-PD-1 treatment. The origin of this receptor is a human donor with melanoma. The chain recombines TRBV7-6 with TRBJ1-1; weak D call: TRBD1 (5 bases). The CDR3 here is CASSLALGGNTEAFF. The CDR3 nucleotides read TGTGCCAGCAGCTTAGCGCTGGGGGGGAACACTGAAGCTTTCTTT. Drawing the rest from reference TRBV7-6 and TRBJ1-1, the complete variable domain is GAGVSQSPRYKVTKRGQDVALRCDPISGHVSLYWYRQALGQGPEFLTYFNYEAQQDKSGLPNDRFSAERPEGSISTLTIQRTEQRDSAMYRCASSLALGGNTEAFFGQGTRLTVV.